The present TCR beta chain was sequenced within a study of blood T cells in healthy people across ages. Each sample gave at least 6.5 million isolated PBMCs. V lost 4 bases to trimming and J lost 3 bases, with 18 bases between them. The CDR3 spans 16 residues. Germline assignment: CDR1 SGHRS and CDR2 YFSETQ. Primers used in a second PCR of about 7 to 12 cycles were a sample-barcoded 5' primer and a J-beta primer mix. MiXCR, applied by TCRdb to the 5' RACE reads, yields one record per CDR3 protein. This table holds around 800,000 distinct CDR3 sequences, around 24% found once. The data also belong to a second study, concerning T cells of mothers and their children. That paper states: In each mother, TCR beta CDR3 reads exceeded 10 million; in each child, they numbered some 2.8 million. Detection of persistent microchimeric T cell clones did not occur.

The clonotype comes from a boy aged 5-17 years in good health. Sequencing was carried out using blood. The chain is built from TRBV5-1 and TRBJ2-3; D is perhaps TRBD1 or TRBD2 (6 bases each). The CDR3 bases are TGCGCCAGCAGCCTGGGGGGCCCCCGAGGTACAGATACGCAGTATTTT. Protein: CASSLGGPRGTDTQYF.